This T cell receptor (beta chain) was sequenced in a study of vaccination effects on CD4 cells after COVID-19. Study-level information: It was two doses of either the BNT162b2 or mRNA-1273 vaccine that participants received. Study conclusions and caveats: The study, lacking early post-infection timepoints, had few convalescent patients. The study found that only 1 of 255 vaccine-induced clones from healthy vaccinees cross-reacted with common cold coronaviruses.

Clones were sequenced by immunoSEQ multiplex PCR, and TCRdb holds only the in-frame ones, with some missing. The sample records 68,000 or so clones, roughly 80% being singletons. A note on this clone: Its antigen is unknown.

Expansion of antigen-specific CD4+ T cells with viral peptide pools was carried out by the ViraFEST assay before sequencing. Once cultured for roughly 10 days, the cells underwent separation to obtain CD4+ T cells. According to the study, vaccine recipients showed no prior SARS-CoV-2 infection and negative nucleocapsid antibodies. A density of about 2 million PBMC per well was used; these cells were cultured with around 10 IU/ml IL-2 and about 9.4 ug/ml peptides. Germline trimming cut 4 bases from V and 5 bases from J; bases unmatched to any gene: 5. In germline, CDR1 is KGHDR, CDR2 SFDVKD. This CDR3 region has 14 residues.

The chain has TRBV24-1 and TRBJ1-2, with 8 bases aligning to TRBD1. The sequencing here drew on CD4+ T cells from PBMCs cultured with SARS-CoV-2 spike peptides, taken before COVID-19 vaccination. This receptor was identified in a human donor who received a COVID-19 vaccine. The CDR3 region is CATSEDRDGYGYTF. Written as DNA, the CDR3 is TGTGCCACCAGTGAGGACAGGGATGGGTATGGCTACACCTTC.